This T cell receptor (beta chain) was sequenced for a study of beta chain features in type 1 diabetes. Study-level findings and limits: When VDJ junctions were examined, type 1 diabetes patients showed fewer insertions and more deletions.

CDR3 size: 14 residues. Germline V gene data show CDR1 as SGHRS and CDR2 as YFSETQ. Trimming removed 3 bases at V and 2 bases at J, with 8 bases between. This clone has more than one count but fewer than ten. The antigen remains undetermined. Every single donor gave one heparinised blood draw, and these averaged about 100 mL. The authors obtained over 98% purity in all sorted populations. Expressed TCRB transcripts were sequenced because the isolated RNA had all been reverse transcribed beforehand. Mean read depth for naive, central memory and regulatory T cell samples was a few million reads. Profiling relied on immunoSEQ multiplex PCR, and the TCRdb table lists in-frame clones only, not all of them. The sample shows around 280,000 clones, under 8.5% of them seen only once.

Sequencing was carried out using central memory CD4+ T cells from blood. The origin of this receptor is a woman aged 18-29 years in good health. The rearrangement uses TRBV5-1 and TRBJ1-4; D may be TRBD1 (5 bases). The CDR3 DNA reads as TGCGCCAGCAGCTACGGGACCACTAATGAAAAACTGTTTTTT. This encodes CASSYGTTNEKLFF.